These T cell receptor beta chains were read from a single sample in a study of fetal regulatory T cell absence and autoimmunity. Repertoires were generated with immunoSEQ multiplex PCR, while TCRdb's copy carries only in-frame clones and drops some. The sample records around 45,000 clones, roughly 80% being singletons. Sequenced sample: cord blood. These receptors were obtained from a newborn boy with IPEX syndrome. Both conserved end residues are part of each CDR3.

j_call v_call cdr3_aa
TRBJ2-7 TRBV5-6 CASSLDLAGDAYEQYF
TRBJ2-1 TRBV5-1 CASSGLAGDNEQFF
TRBJ2-7 TRBV11-2 CASSLGTGGYEQYF
TRBJ2-1 TRBV9 CASSVVSGSKYNEQFF
TRBJ2-7 TRBV5-6 CASSLTTYEQYF
TRBJ2-1 TRBV10-3 CAIMGTSGRSNEQFF
TRBJ2-5 TRBV7-6 CASSLEPREETQYF
TRBJ1-3 TRBV11-2 CASSLSGNTIYF
TRBJ2-1 TRBV7-9 CASSLKSSYNEQFF
TRBJ1-4 TRBV4-3 CASSQDGGPSTNEKLFF
TRBJ1-3 TRBV5-4 CASSFWGSGNTIYF
TRBJ2-2 TRBV19 CASSIASGSSGELFF
TRBJ2-2 TRBV7-6 CASSSYGLAGELFF
TRBJ2-2 TRBV7-9 CASSFSLADTGELFF
TRBJ1-1 TRBV6-5 CASRQYTEAFF
TRBJ2-2 TRBV29-1 CSAWEWGTGELFF
TRBJ1-2 TRBV4-1 CASSPETGADGYTF
TRBJ2-3 TRBV5-1 CASSLLAGGPGDTQYF
TRBJ2-2 TRBV4-1 CASSQGSLAGVNTGELFF
TRBJ2-7 TRBV13 CASSLSQGAQYEQYF
TRBJ2-3 TRBV6-5 CASSADRGTDTQYF
TRBJ1-2 TRBV7-9 CASSLVTADGYTF
TRBJ2-1 TRBV30 CAWSVLLAGTYEQFF
TRBJ2-5 TRBV15 CATSRRQGARETQYF
TRBJ1-5 TRBV7-6 CASSQVTGVNQPQHF
TRBJ2-2 TRBV2 CASSELLNTGELFF
TRBJ2-2 TRBV2 CASRRAYTGELFF
TRBJ1-2 TRBV7-2 CASSVVGGRATDYGYTF